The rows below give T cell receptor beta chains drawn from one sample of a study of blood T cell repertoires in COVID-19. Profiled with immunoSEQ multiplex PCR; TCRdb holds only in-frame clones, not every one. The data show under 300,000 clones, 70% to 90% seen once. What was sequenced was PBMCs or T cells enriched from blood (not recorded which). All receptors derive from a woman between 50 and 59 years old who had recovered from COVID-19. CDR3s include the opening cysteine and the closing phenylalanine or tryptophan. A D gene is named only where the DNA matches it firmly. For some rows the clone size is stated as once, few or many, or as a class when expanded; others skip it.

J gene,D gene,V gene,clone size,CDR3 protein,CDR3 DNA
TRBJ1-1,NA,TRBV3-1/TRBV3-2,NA,CASSHVLSSEAFF,TGTGCCAGCAGCCACGTCTTGTCTAGTGAAGCTTTCTTT
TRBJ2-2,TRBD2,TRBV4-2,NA,CASSLGTSGTNGELFF,TGTGCCAGCAGCCTAGGGACTAGCGGGACGAACGGGGAGCTGTTTTTT
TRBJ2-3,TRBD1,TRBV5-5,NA,CASSITGGKGDTQYF,TGTGCCAGCAGCATTACAGGGGGCAAAGGCGATACGCAGTATTTT
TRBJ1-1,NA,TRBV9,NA,CASSVDAGHTEAFF,TGTGCCAGCAGCGTAGATGCGGGGCACACTGAAGCTTTCTTT
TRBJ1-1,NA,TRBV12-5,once,CASGFVRLNTEAFF,TGTGCTAGTGGTTTTGTCAGATTGAACACTGAAGCTTTCTTT
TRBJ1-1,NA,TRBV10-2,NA,CASSEWESKRSSEAFF,TGCGCCAGCAGTGAGTGGGAGAGCAAGCGCTCATCAGAAGCTTTCTTT
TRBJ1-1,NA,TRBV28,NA,CASSLSTEAFF,TGTGCCAGCAGTTTGAGCACTGAAGCTTTCTTT
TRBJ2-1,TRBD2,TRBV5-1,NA,CASRDGGGPNRVEQFF,TGCGCCAGCAGGGATGGGGGAGGGCCCAACCGAGTTGAGCAGTTCTTC
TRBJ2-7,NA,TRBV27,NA,CASSFDGGLEQYF,TGTGCCAGCAGTTTTGACGGGGGGCTCGAGCAGTACTTC
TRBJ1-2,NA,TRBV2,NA,CASSVTTNYGYTF,TGTGCCAGCAGTGTAACAACAAACTATGGCTACACCTTC
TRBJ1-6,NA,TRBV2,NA,CASVREENSPLHF,TGTGCCAGCGTCCGGGAGGAGAATTCACCCCTCCACTTT
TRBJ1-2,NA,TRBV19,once,CASSMLFDRSYGYTF,TGTGCCAGTAGTATGTTGTTCGACAGGAGCTATGGCTACACCTTC
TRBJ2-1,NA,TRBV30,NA,CAWSLFHNSGSDEQFF,TGTGCCTGGAGCCTTTTTCATAATAGCGGATCCGATGAGCAGTTCTTC
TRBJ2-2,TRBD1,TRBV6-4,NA,CASSDTGTDNTGELFF,TGTGCCAGCAGTGACACAGGGACAGACAACACCGGGGAGCTGTTTTTT
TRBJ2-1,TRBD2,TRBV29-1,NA,CSVGLWREAYNEQFF,TGCAGCGTTGGTCTATGGCGGGAGGCCTACAATGAGCAGTTCTTC
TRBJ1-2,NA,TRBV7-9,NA,CASSQALYGYTF,TGTGCCAGCAGCCAAGCCCTGTATGGCTACACCTTC
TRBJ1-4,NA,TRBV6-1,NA,CASSEVQASTTNEKLFF,TGTGCCAGCAGTGAGGTCCAGGCATCAACGACTAATGAAAAACTGTTTTTT
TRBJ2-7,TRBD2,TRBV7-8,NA,CASSQVSGSSYEQYF,TGTGCCAGCAGCCAAGTTAGCGGGAGCTCCTACGAGCAGTACTTC
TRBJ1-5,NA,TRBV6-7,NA,CASIGAGVWGPQHF,TGTGCCAGCATCGGAGCCGGGGTCTGGGGGCCCCAGCATTTT
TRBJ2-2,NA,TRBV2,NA,CASSDRESTGELFF,TGTGCCAGCAGCGACCGGGAGAGCACCGGGGAGCTGTTTTTT
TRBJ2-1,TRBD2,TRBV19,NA,CASSRSTGTSDEQFF,TGTGCCAGTAGTAGATCAACCGGGACTAGCGATGAGCAGTTCTTC
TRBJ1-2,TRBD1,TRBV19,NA,CASSIRDSYGYTF,TGTGCCAGTAGTATCCGGGACAGCTATGGCTACACCTTC
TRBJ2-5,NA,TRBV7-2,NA,CASSLALKWGDYGGRETQYF,TGTGCCAGCAGCTTAGCCCTGAAGTGGGGGGATTACGGTGGTAGAGAGACCCAGTACTTC
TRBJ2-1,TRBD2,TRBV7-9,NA,CASSKPGLAGLNEQFF,TGTGCCAGCAGCAAGCCGGGACTAGCAGGATTGAATGAGCAGTTCTTC
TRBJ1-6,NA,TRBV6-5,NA,CATQTAIGENSPLHF,TGTGCCACCCAGACAGCGATAGGCGAAAATTCACCCCTCCACTTT
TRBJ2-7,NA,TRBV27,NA,CASSLGGGGREQYF,TGTGCCAGCAGTTTAGGAGGGGGGGGTCGCGAGCAGTACTTC
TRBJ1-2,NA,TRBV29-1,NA,CSVARGDGYTF,TGCAGCGTGGCAAGGGGCGATGGCTACACCTTC
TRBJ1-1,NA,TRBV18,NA,CASSPPGGPMNTEAFF,TGTGCCAGCTCACCACCGGGAGGACCTATGAACACTGAAGCTTTCTTT
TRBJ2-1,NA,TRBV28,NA,CASRGVNEQFF,TGTGCCAGCAGGGGCGTAAATGAGCAGTTCTTC
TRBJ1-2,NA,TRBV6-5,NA,CASLPEGRSPYGYTF,TGTGCCAGCCTACCCGAGGGCAGGTCCCCGTATGGCTACACCTTC
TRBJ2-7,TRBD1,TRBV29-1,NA,CSAWTGINEQYF,TGCAGCGCATGGACAGGGATCAACGAGCAGTACTTC
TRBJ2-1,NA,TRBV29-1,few,CSVTSSESSSYNEQFF,TGCAGCGTTACCTCTAGCGAGTCGAGCTCCTACAATGAGCAGTTCTTC
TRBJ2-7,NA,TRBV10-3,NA,CAISESRGTYEQYF,TGTGCCATCAGTGAGTCGCGGGGAACCTACGAGCAGTACTTC
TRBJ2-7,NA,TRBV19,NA,CASRDRAYEQYF,TGTGCCAGTAGGGACAGAGCCTACGAGCAGTACTTC
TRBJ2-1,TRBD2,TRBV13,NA,CASSPPPLAGGSNEQFF,TGTGCCAGCAGCCCCCCACCTTTAGCGGGAGGTAGTAATGAGCAGTTCTTC
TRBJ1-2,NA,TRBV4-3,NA,CASSPSGVLANYGYTF,TGCGCCAGCAGCCCCTCGGGGGTCTTAGCTAACTATGGCTACACCTTC
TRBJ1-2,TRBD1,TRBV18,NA,CASSQLGQGNYGYTF,TGTGCCAGCTCCCAATTGGGACAGGGGAACTATGGCTACACCTTC
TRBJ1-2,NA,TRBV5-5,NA,CASSFRGGGYTF,TGTGCCAGCAGCTTCAGGGGTGGTGGCTACACCTTC
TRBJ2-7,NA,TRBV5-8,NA,CASSIRTAGSYEQYF,TGTGCCAGCAGCATCCGGACAGCCGGCTCCTACGAGCAGTACTTC
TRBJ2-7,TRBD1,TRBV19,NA,CASSETGIYEQYF,TGTGCCAGTAGTGAGACAGGGATATACGAGCAGTACTTC
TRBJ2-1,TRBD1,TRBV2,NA,CASRTGGINEQFF,TGTGCCAGCAGGACAGGGGGTATCAATGAGCAGTTCTTC
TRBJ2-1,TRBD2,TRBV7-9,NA,CASSLSSGTYNEQFF,TGTGCCAGCAGCTTATCTAGCGGGACCTACAATGAGCAGTTCTTC
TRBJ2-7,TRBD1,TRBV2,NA,CASGDRGYEQYF,TGTGCCAGCGGGGACAGGGGCTACGAGCAGTACTTC
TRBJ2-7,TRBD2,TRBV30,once,CAWTPPVGRGYEQYF,TGTGCCTGGACCCCCCCCGTGGGGAGGGGTTACGAGCAGTACTTC
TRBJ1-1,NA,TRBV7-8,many,CASSLSGSGVDGAFF,TGTGCCAGCAGCTTATCCGGTTCAGGGGTTGACGGAGCTTTCTTT
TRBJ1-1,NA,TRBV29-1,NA,CSVAQGNTEAFF,TGCAGCGTTGCACAGGGGAACACTGAAGCTTTCTTT